The T cell receptor (beta chain) under discussion was sequenced for a study of metastatic and nonmetastatic thyroid tumors. CDR3 length equals 17 residues. Germline V gene lookup returns CDR1 LGHDT and CDR2 YNNKEL (reference sequence). Nobody among the patients had been given any treatment before thyroid surgery. TCRdb re-called the PCR reads with MiXCR. Of approximately 44,000 clones in the sample, 28% were seen once. Remarks on this clone: Germline is not matched at one junction end, which may reflect a read error.

The sequence was collected from a male donor with papillary thyroid cancer or a benign thyroid nodule (not recorded which). Some clones in this sample may be carry-over from other donors' samples. Material: blood. The chain is built from TRBV3-1 and TRBJ1-1, with 8 bases aligning to TRBD1. CDR3 sequence (DNA): TGCGCCAGCAGCCGGAGGACAGGGAATTATATGAACACTGTTGCTTTCTTT. Amino acids: CASSRRTGNYMNTVAFF.